The T cell receptor beta chain under discussion was sequenced for a study of T cell repertoires in cytomegalovirus infection. General observations from the study: The ex vivo response was dominated by HLA-C-restricted CMV-specific TCR beta clonotypes.

V was cut by 9 bases and J by 5 bases, with 13 bases left in between. CDR3 size: 12 residues. TCRdb used MiXCR to reprocess the reads, holding one entry per CDR3 protein. The data contain around 900,000 distinct CDR3 sequences, around 30% of them singletons. As concerns this clonotype: The antigen is not known.

The sequenced sample was cultured CD8+ T cells from PBMCs, obtained from culture after CMV antigen stimulation. This TCR was recovered from a human donor in good health (CMV status not recorded). Some clones in this sample may be carry-over from other donors' samples. The chain employs TRBV12-3 or TRBV12-4 and TRBJ1-2, with unresolved D. In DNA, the CDR3 is TGTGCCAGAGGGCCTTTGGCATATGGCTACACCTTC. Amino acid sequence: CARGPLAYGYTF.